This T cell receptor (beta chain) comes out of a study of blood T cell repertoires in COVID-19. Background on the study: PBMCs, B-cell-depleted T cells, or T cells were the source of the cDNA or gDNA that made up the material.

Per the germline V gene, CDR1 is MDHEN and CDR2 is SYDVKM. V lost 6 bases to trimming and J lost 8 bases; unmatched junction nucleotides: 9. CDR3 length: 14 amino acids. The repertoire was sequenced with immunoSEQ multiplex PCR; TCRdb's copy has only in-frame clones and lacks some. The sample has roughly 260,000 clones, roughly 87% seen once. This clone appeared once. This clonotype originated in a woman in her forties or fifties who had recovered from COVID-19. V is TRBV28 and J is TRBJ1-4; TRBD1 aligns across 7 bases. Sequencing used peripheral blood. The CDR3 loop reads CASRSTGSEEKLFF. DNA for the CDR3: TGTGCCAGCAGATCGACAGGGTCTGAAGAAAAACTGTTTTTT.